Below are 21 T cell receptor beta chains sequenced from a single sample in a study of control samples from healthy donors and cancer patients. Sequenced by immunoSEQ multiplex PCR; TCRdb stores in-frame clones only, minus some. Of roughly 400,000 clones listed, 90% are singletons. Sequencing was carried out using PBMCs. The receptors shown here come from a man aged 40-55 years with head and neck cancer.

Of note for this clone: An end of the junction differs from the germline gene, which may be a read error. The J gene is TRBJ1-5, the V gene TRBV4-3, with no clear D. From germline, CDR1 is LGHNA and CDR2 YSLEER. The CDR3 sequence is 13 residues long. This chain's CDR3 is CASSKEENQPQHF. The CDR3 DNA follows: TGCGCCAGCAGCAAAGAGGAGAATCAGCCCCAGCATTTT.

The chain links TRBV7-2 to TRBJ2-1, with 13 bases fitting TRBD2. This CDR3 region has 19 residues. Losses at the gene ends were 3 bases for V and 4 bases for J; bases not matched to a gene: 12. The V gene's germline CDR1 is SGHTA and CDR2 FQGNSA. CDR3 nucleotide sequence: TGTGCCAGCAGCTTGAGCCCCCTACTAGCGGGAGGGGCTTACAATGAGCAGTTCTTC. Residues: CASSLSPLLAGGAYNEQFF.

The chain links TRBV11-2 to TRBJ2-7; 8 nucleotides align to TRBD1. This CDR3 has 14 residues. V dropped 5 bases and J dropped 7; count of bases not matched to a gene: 10. CDR1 is SGHAT, CDR2 FQNNGV, per germline. CDR3: CASSPGQAPGEQYF. The CDR3 coding sequence is TGTGCCAGCAGCCCGGGACAGGCCCCGGGAGAGCAGTACTTC.

Here the CDR3 reads CASSPPGQDPHYGYTF. The CDR3 DNA reads TGTGCCAGTAGTCCACCGGGACAGGACCCACACTATGGCTACACCTTC. This chain connects TRBV19 to TRBJ1-2; 8 nucleotides match TRBD1. CDR1 is LNHDA, CDR2 SQIVND, per germline (reference sequence). This CDR3 has 16 amino acids. V dropped 5 bases and J dropped 3; count of bases not matched to a gene: 11.

The rearrangement uses TRBV30 and TRBJ1-5; D is possibly TRBD1 (5 bases). This CDR3 region has 15 residues. Deletions cut 0 bases from V and 7 bases from J, with 16 bases between. The germline V gene encodes CDR1 GTSNPN and CDR2 SVGIG (reference sequence). This CDR3 is CAWSVSGTFGQPQHF. The DNA of the CDR3 is TGTGCCTGGAGTGTATCCGGGACTTTCGGGCAGCCCCAGCATTTT.

J is TRBJ2-7 and V is TRBV30; D is undetermined. Per the germline V gene, CDR1 is GTSNPN and CDR2 is SVGIG (reference sequence). With 2 bases removed from V and 0 bases from J, the gap between germline ends came to 14 bases. The CDR3 extends over 15 amino acids. DNA for the CDR3: TGTGCCTGGAGTAACCTACAGACGAGCTCCTACGAGCAGTACTTC. This gives the protein CAWSNLQTSSYEQYF.

The gene calls are TRBV30 and TRBJ2-7; TRBD1 is a possible D gene (5 bases). V lost 0 bases, J lost 3 bases, and 12 bases lay in between. The CDR3 is 14 residues long. Germline assignment: CDR1 GTSNPN and CDR2 SVGIG (reference sequence). The CDR3 region has the DNA TGTGCCTGGAGTGTAGGGGCCCGGGTCTACGAGCAGTACTTC. Amino acid sequence: CAWSVGARVYEQYF.

This rearrangement joins TRBV24-1 to TRBJ2-2; TRBD1 matches 8 bases. This CDR3 has 14 amino acids. The trim removed 10 bases at V and 7 bases at J, leaving 10 bases unmatched. Germline CDR1 is KGHDR and CDR2 is SFDVKD. The CDR3 spells CATQTGGRNGELFF. In DNA form, the CDR3 reads TGTGCCACTCAAACAGGGGGGAGAAACGGGGAGCTGTTTTTT.

The gene calls are TRBV6-5 and TRBJ2-3; D may correspond to TRBD1 or TRBD2 (5 bases each). Per germline, CDR1 MNHEY and CDR2 SVGAGI. This CDR3 is 14 amino acids long. The V and J ends lost 8 bases and 2 bases respectively, with 14 bases between them. This CDR3 reads CASARGVATDTQYF. CDR3 sequence (DNA): TGTGCCAGCGCTCGAGGGGTAGCCACAGATACGCAGTATTTT.

V is TRBV18 and J is TRBJ2-5; TRBD2 matches at 9 bases. Germline lookup yields CDR1 KGHSH and CDR2 LQKENI. CDR3 size: 14 residues. The junction had 4 bases not matched to a gene; V was cut back by 3 bases and J by 5 bases. This chain's CDR3 is CASSPSGGSETQYF. In DNA, the CDR3 is TGTGCCAGCTCACCTAGCGGGGGCAGTGAGACCCAGTACTTC.

This clone was detected once. The V call is TRBV19, the J call TRBJ1-5; D not resolved. This CDR3 region has 13 residues. The V gene's germline CDR1 is LNHDA and CDR2 SQIVND (reference sequence). The germline V and J ends were trimmed by 8 bases and 7 bases, with 15 bases remaining between them. CDR3 protein: CASPSGKGQPQHF. The DNA of the CDR3 is TGTGCCAGTCCCAGCGGGAAGGGACAGCCCCAGCATTTT.

The rearrangement links TRBV19 to TRBJ2-2; no clear D. Germline CDR1 reads LNHDA; CDR2 reads SQIVND (reference sequence). Trimming left V 2 bases short and J 4 bases short, with 14 bases between. The CDR3 has 16 amino acids. CDR3 protein: CASSIKANPSTGELFF. CDR3 coding DNA: TGTGCCAGTAGTATAAAAGCTAACCCAAGCACCGGGGAGCTGTTTTTT.

This clone appeared once. The CDR3 sequence: CASSLVEAGGYGELFF. The CDR3 DNA reads as TGCGCCAGCAGCTTGGTTGAAGCAGGCGGGTACGGGGAGCTGTTTTTT. The chain has TRBV5-1 and TRBJ2-2; D is perhaps TRBD2 (5 bases). With 0 bases removed from V and 7 bases from J, the gap between germline ends came to 16 bases. This CDR3 contains 16 residues. The V gene's germline CDR1 is SGHRS and CDR2 YFSETQ.

This chain uses TRBV3-1 (or the pseudogene TRBV3-2) with TRBJ2-3; D ambiguous. Germline values: CDR1 LGHDT, CDR2 YNNKEL (reference sequence). This CDR3 is 13 amino acids long. With 3 bases removed from V and 4 bases from J, the gap between germline ends came to 8 bases. The CDR3 DNA is TGTGCCAGCAGCCAGGTGGCAGCAGATACGCAGTATTTT. It is translated as CASSQVAADTQYF.

The rearrangement links TRBV3-1 (or the pseudogene TRBV3-2) to TRBJ1-4, with D uncertain. Per germline, CDR1 LGHDT and CDR2 YNNKEL (reference sequence). The CDR3 has 13 amino acids. Between the trimmed V and J ends, which lost 4 bases and 8 bases, there was a span of 11 bases. The CDR3: CASSRPGHEKLFF. The CDR3, as DNA: TGTGCCAGCAGCCGCCCTGGGCACGAAAAACTGTTTTTT.

This chain joins TRBV11-3 and TRBJ2-2; D remains ambiguous. V was shortened by 0 bases and J by 4 bases, with 3 bases between the two germline ends. CDR3 length: 13 residues. CDR1 and CDR2 from the germline V gene are SGHNT and YENEEA. The CDR3 sequence: CASSLEGTGELFF. CDR3 nucleotide sequence: TGTGCCAGCAGCTTAGAGGGCACCGGGGAGCTGTTTTTT.

The CDR3 region is CASSSPGLAGYNEQFF. The CDR3 DNA sequence: TGTGCCAGCAGTTCTCCGGGACTAGCGGGTTACAATGAGCAGTTCTTC. V and J are TRBV28 and TRBJ2-1; 12 bases are shared with TRBD2. Trimming took 4 bases from V and 4 from J; bases not matched to a gene: 5. This CDR3 is built from 16 residues. Germline values: CDR1 MDHEN, CDR2 SYDVKM.

This clone was counted a few times. The chain links TRBV9 to TRBJ2-5; tentatively, D is TRBD2 (5 bases). Trimming took off 4 bases at V and 5 bases at J, with 15 bases between the two ends. The CDR3 runs to 14 residues. In germline, CDR1 is SGDLS, CDR2 YYNGEE. The CDR3 DNA reads as TGTGCCAGCAGCCCGAATGAGGGCCGGGAGACCCAGTACTTC. It encodes CASSPNEGRETQYF.

J is TRBJ2-7 and V is TRBV6-5, with 10 bases lining up with TRBD1. The CDR3 spans 13 residues. With 6 bases clipped from V and 7 bases from J, the junction kept 6 bases outside the gene matches. Germline V lookup: CDR1 MNHEY, CDR2 SVGAGI. CDR3 amino acids: CASRRQGAREQYF. The CDR3, as DNA: TGTGCCAGCAGGCGACAGGGGGCGCGGGAGCAGTACTTC.

V gene TRBV7-2 combines with J gene TRBJ2-7; D possibly corresponds to TRBD2 (5 bases). This CDR3 spans 14 amino acids. V dropped 1 base and J dropped 2 bases, with 9 bases sitting between them. Germline CDR1 is SGHTA and CDR2 is FQGNSA. The CDR3 reads CASSLDRRAYEQYF. CDR3 DNA: TGTGCCAGCAGCTTAGATCGGCGGGCCTACGAGCAGTACTTC.

To note about this clone: At one end, the junction sequence differs from germline, possibly due to a read error. V is TRBV7-7 and J is TRBJ1-1; D ambiguous. The CDR3 contains 13 residues. Per germline, CDR1 SSHAT and CDR2 FNYEAQ (reference sequence). The CDR3 region has the DNA TGTGCTAGCAGCTTGGACGGGAGGTCTGAAGCTTTCTTT. Amino acid sequence: CASSLDGRSEAFF.